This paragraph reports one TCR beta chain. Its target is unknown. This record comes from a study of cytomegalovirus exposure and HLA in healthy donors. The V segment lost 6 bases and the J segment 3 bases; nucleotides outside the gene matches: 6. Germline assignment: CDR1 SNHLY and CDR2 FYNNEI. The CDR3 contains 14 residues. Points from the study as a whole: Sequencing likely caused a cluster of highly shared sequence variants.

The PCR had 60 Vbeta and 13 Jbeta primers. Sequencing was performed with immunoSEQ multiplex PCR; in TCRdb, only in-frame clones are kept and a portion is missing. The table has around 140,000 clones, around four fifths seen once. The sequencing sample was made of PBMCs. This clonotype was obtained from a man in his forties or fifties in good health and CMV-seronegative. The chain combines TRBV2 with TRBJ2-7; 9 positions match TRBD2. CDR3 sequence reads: CASRGTSGRYEQYF. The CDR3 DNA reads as TGTGCCAGCAGAGGAACTAGCGGGCGCTACGAGCAGTACTTC.